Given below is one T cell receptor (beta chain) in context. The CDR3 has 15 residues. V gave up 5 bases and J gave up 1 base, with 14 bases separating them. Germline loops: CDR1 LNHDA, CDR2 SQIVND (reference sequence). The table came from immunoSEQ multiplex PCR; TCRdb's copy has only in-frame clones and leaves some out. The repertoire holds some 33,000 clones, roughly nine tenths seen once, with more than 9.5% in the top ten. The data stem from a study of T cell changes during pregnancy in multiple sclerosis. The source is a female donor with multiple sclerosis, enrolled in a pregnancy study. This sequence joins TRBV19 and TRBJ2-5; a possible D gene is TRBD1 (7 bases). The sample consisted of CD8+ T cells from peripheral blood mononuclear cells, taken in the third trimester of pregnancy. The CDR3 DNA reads TGTGCCAGTAGTCAGGGGGGAGATTTCCAAGAGACCCAGTACTTC. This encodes CASSQGGDFQETQYF.